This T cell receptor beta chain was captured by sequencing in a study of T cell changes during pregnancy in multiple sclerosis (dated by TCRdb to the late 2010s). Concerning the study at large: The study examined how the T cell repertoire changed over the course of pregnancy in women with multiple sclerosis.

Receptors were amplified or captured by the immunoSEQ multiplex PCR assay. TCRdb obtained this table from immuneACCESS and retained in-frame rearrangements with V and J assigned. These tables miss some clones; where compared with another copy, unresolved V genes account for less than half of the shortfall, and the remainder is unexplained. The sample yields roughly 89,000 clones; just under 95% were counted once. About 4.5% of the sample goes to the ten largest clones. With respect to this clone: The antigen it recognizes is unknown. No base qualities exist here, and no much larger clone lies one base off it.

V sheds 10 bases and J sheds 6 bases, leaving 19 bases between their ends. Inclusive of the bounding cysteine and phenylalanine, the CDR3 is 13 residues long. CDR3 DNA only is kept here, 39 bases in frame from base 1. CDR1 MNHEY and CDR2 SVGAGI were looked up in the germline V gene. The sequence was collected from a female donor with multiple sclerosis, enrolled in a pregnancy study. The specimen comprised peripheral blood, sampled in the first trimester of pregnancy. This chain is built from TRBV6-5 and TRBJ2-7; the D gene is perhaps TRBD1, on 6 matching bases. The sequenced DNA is TGTGCCATCGGTCGAACAGGGACGGGCGAGCAGTACTTC. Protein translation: CAIGRTGTGEQYF.